A selection of T cell receptor beta chains follows, all from one sample in a study of cytotoxic CD8 clonotypes in ibrutinib-treated CLL. Only in-frame clones appear in the TCRdb table, and some are missing; sequencing was by immunoSEQ multiplex PCR. Of some 300,000 clones in the sample, more than 65% were seen once. The source was PBMCs, collected before ibrutinib treatment. These receptors all come from a human donor with chronic lymphocytic leukemia. Both conserved end residues are part of each CDR3. The order of the fields is clone size, J gene, V gene, D gene, CDR3 DNA, CDR3 protein. The D gene is left open where the match is weak. Only part of the rows carry a size: once, few, many, or a class if the clone is expanded.

. | TRBJ2-1 | TRBV7-2 | TRBD2 | TGTGCCAGCAGCCTCCTAAGCGGGACCACCTACAATGAGCAGTTCTTC | CASSLLSGTTYNEQFF
few | TRBJ2-7 | TRBV19 | . | TGTGCCAGTAGTACTCTCGGACGTGCTGGGACCTACGAGCAGTACTTC | CASSTLGRAGTYEQYF
. | TRBJ2-1 | TRBV5-4 | TRBD1 | TGTGCCAGCAGTAACAGGGGTATTGAGCAGTTCTTC | CASSNRGIEQFF
. | TRBJ2-7 | TRBV11-2 | TRBD2 | TGTGCCAGCAGCTCCCACCGACCGGGACTAGCGGGAGGGCCGTGGGAGCAGTACTTC | CASSSHRPGLAGGPWEQYF
. | TRBJ2-7 | TRBV14 | TRBD2 | TGTGCCAGCAGCCAGGGACTAGCGTTACCCTCCTACGAGCAGTACTTC | CASSQGLALPSYEQYF
few | TRBJ1-2 | TRBV27 | . | TGTGCCAGCAGTCCCGACCCTGGTGGTGGCTACACCTTC | CASSPDPGGGYTF
. | TRBJ1-4 | TRBV9 | TRBD1 | TGTGCCAGCAGCGCGACAGGGGGGTCTGAAAAACTGTTTTTT | CASSATGGSEKLFF
. | TRBJ2-7 | TRBV18 | TRBD1 | TGTGCCAGCTCACAAGGGACAGGGGGCTTGTACGAGCAGTACTTC | CASSQGTGGLYEQYF
. | TRBJ1-4 | TRBV28 | . | TGTGCCAGCAGTTCTGTAGAAGAAAAACTGTTTTTT | CASSSVEEKLFF
. | TRBJ1-4 | TRBV11-2 | . | TGTGCCAGCAGCTTCTGGGTTAACTACAAATACGAAAAACTGTTTTTT | CASSFWVNYKYEKLFF